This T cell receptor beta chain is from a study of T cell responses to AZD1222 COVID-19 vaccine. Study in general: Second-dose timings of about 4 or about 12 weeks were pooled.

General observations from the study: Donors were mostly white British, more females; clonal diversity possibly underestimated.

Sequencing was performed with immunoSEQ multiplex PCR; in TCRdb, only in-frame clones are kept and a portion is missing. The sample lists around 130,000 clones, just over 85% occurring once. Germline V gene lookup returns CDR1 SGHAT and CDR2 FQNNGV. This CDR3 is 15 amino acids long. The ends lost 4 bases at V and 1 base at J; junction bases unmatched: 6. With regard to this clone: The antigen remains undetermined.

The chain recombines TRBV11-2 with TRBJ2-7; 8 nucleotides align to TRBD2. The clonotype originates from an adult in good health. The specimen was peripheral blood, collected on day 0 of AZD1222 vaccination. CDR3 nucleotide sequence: TGTGCCAGCAGCTCGGTTAGCGGGACTTCCTACGAGCAGTACTTC. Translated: CASSSVSGTSYEQYF.